Sequencing of this TCR beta chain was carried out in a study of blood T cell repertoires in COVID-19. Turning to the study itself: Specimens from acute and convalescent COVID-19 originated in the United States, Italy and Spain. Nucleic acid was either cDNA or gDNA, and it came from T cells, B-cell-depleted T cells, or PBMCs.

The CDR3 length is 15 residues. The ends lost 5 bases at V and 8 bases at J; junction bases unmatched: 6. Germline loops: CDR1 LNHDA, CDR2 SQIVND (reference sequence). In this sample, this clone turned up a few times. Under the authors' procedure: Using reference gene primer amplification, nucleated cell counts were estimated. Repertoires were generated with immunoSEQ multiplex PCR, while TCRdb's copy carries only in-frame clones and drops some. V and J calls and clone size come straight from that table; D and trimming were deduced from the DNA. In the table there are nearly 80,000 clones, around 84% of which are singletons.

The specimen sequenced was peripheral blood. This chain joins TRBV19 and TRBJ2-1; 13 nucleotides match TRBD2. This receptor was identified in a woman in her 70s with acute or convalescent COVID-19. The CDR3 is CASSERTSGSYEQFF. CDR3 nucleotides: TGTGCCAGTAGTGAACGGACTAGCGGGAGTTATGAGCAGTTCTTC.